The clone carrying this TCR beta chain has only a few counts. Unmatched junction bases numbered 9, after V lost 4 bases and J lost 8 bases. The length of the CDR3 is 15 residues. Germline V CDR1 and CDR2: KGHDR, SFDVKD. In TCRdb, the RT-PCR reads were re-called with MiXCR into one record per CDR3 protein. The sample yields roughly 550,000 distinct CDR3 sequences, approximately 24% seen once. The data were taken from a study of response to subunit inactivated influenza vaccine. This same sample was also taken into another study, of T cells expressing NK-cell markers. Per that paper: 5'RACE template switching built TCR beta cDNA with unique molecular identifiers.

Specimen: CD4+ T cells sorted from PBMCs, collected about 11 days after vaccination. The TCR comes from a middle-aged man who received an inactivated influenza vaccine. V is TRBV24-1 and J is TRBJ2-1, with TRBD2 identical over 8 bases. CDR3 nucleotide sequence: TGTGCCACCAGTGACCGGAGCGGGAGTTTGTATGAGCAGTTCTTC. Amino acids: CATSDRSGSLYEQFF.